The next 2 T cell receptor beta chains were all read from a single sample in a study of blood T cell repertoires in COVID-19. The method was immunoSEQ multiplex PCR; TCRdb's version includes in-frame clones alone and lacks a portion of them. The data show 150,000 to 200,000 clones, 85% to 90% seen once. Sequencing used peripheral blood. These receptors were taken from a man aged 18 to 30 with acute or convalescent COVID-19.

This chain joins TRBV6-5 and TRBJ2-2; tentative D call: TRBD2 (5 bases). Per the germline V gene, CDR1 is MNHEY and CDR2 is SVGAGI. V lost 5 bases and J 7 bases, leaving 14 bases between the germline ends. The CDR3 length is 14 residues. The CDR3 is CASSPRAGYGELFF. DNA of the CDR3: TGTGCCAGCAGTCCGAGGGCAGGTTACGGGGAGCTGTTTTTT.

This clone was observed a single time. The V call is TRBV9, the J call TRBJ2-5; D is perhaps TRBD1 (5 bases). CDR1 is SGDLS and CDR2 is YYNGEE in the germline V gene. The CDR3 loop spans 14 amino acids. V lost 0 bases and J lost 5, with 11 bases in between. The CDR3 sequence is CASSVVDTWETQYF. The CDR3, as DNA: TGTGCCAGCAGCGTAGTGGACACTTGGGAGACCCAGTACTTC.